These T cell receptor beta chains were read from a single sample in a study of regulatory and conventional T cells in RAG deficiency. TCRdb's table, derived via immunoSEQ multiplex PCR, lists solely in-frame clones and lacks some. The sample includes around 20,000 clones, roughly 96% of them seen just once. The data also belong to a second study, concerning regulatory T cells.

The sequencing input was CD25- CD4+ T cells sorted from blood. The receptors come from a human donor in good health. Both conserved end residues are part of each CDR3. Each record gives: CDR3 protein, V gene.

CDR3: CASGTGSTDTQYF
V: TRBV5-6

CDR3: CASSLSGLGTSGGGEQFF
V: TRBV28

CDR3: CASSLATGSTEAFF
V: TRBV7-8

CDR3: CAWSVHIRLGNTIYF
V: TRBV30

CDR3: CAGSTGGGDGYTF
V: TRBV5-1

CDR3: CASSTNPGQKETQYF
V: TRBV28

CDR3: CASSPRGEHYGYTF
V: TRBV9

CDR3: CASSTPGLAKLYF
V: TRBV9

CDR3: CAWSVQGGGTGELFF
V: TRBV30

CDR3: CASSEGEGEQYF
V: TRBV2

CDR3: CASSGKSGVGNEQFF
V: TRBV10-2

CDR3: CTSSHTWRLQGNTIYF
V: TRBV1

CDR3: CASSATGFYGYTF
V: TRBV25-1

CDR3: CSVEAGRPGGWAWGTEAFF
V: TRBV29-1

CDR3: CASSLGTGGTSTDTQYF
V: TRBV5-1

CDR3: CASSPGRDKFTSGNTIYF
V: TRBV18

CDR3: CASSQDLRGNYGYTF
V: TRBV4-1

CDR3: CASTDDRAYSNQPQHF
V: TRBV2

CDR3: CASSSGHGEKLFF
V: TRBV9

CDR3: CASSYSSGNQPQHF
V: TRBV6-5

CDR3: CAWDRDSYEQYF
V: TRBV30

CDR3: CASSLDSKGETQYF
V: TRBV11-3

CDR3: CASSSRQGPYEQYF
V: TRBV5-5

CDR3: CASSLGRGFNSPLHF
V: TRBV5-5

CDR3: CASSLGGGSYEQYF
V: TRBV5-4

CDR3: CASTSLGSFNEKLFF
V: TRBV27

CDR3: CASSISQGASYEQYF
V: TRBV19

CDR3: CASSLVKRTDSGGEKLFF
V: TRBV7-9

CDR3: CASSSPGQGSYEQYF
V: TRBV6-5

CDR3: CASSGTGNTGELFF
V: TRBV6-1

CDR3: CASSSVRSSTDTQYF
V: TRBV6-5

CDR3: CSVGEQGNQPQHF
V: TRBV29-1

CDR3: CASSQLAGGHTEAFF
V: TRBV4-3

CDR3: CASSPGGINYNEQFF
V: TRBV14

CDR3: CASSLYGLAAPYEQYF
V: TRBV7-2

CDR3: CASSETGDNSPLHF
V: TRBV10-2

CDR3: CASSLVGLPGDSPLHF
V: TRBV7-9

CDR3: CASSFGAGGNEQFF
V: TRBV5-1

CDR3: CASSFSQGSSPLHF
V: TRBV27

CDR3: CASSPTRAGVDGEQYF
V: TRBV28

CDR3: CASSLVRGTQHF
V: TRBV28

CDR3: CASSEAGVTNTEAFF
V: TRBV2

CDR3: CASSPGTYNEQFF
V: TRBV7-9

CDR3: CASSPRLELAGNTEAFF
V: TRBV18

CDR3: CASAGTTWFF
V: TRBV28

CDR3: CASSQDKASGGASTDTQYF
V: TRBV4-2

CDR3: CASSDGTGLYTEAFF
V: TRBV2

CDR3: CASSNDRTASSYNSPLHF
V: TRBV14